One sample yielded the 13 T cell receptor beta chains listed below, sequenced in a study of T-cell reconstitution after alpha-beta-depleted transplantation in children. Researchers prepared the TCRbeta library using unique molecular identifiers, the study reports. TCRdb called the PCR reads again in MiXCR, with one record for every CDR3 protein. The profile shows some 200,000 distinct CDR3 sequences, 6.6% of them singletons. The sequencing here drew on PBMCs, taken before TCRalphabeta/CD19-depleted stem cell transplant. The origin of the receptors is a boy aged 2 to 10 with acute lymphoblastic leukemia, due to receive a stem cell transplant.

This clonotype was seen repeatedly, ten times or more. The chain is built from TRBV4-2 and TRBJ2-1; 10 bases match TRBD2. Germline CDR1 LGHNA, CDR2 YNFKEQ. CDR3 length equals 22 residues. Trimming cost V 4 bases and J 9 bases; bases outside gene matches: 30. The CDR3 sequence: CASSPLGLTSGPVGFILSEQFF. CDR3 nucleotide sequence: TGTGCCAGCAGCCCCCTAGGGCTGACTAGCGGGCCTGTGGGCTTTATCCTTAGTGAGCAGTTCTTC.

This clonotype was counted at least ten times. The rearrangement joins TRBV6-4 to TRBJ2-1, with D possibly matching TRBD2 (6 bases). The V and J ends lost 10 bases and 2 bases respectively, with 15 bases between them. The CDR3 spans 14 residues. From germline, CDR1 is MRHNA and CDR2 SNTAGT. This chain's CDR3 is CATSPGETYNEQFF. CDR3 sequence (DNA): TGTGCCACCTCCCCGGGGGAGACCTACAATGAGCAGTTCTTC.

This clonotype was observed at least ten times. This chain joins TRBV28 and TRBJ1-5; 10 nucleotides align to TRBD1. Germline loops: CDR1 MDHEN, CDR2 SYDVKM. CDR3 size: 14 residues. The V gene end was trimmed by 7 bases and the J gene end by 5 bases; junction bases not matched to a gene: 5. CDR3 bases: TGTGCCAGCACCTGGGACAGGGGTGATCAGCCCCAGCATTTT. Translating gives CASTWDRGDQPQHF. The full variable domain, completed using reference TRBV28 and TRBJ1-5, is DVKVTQSSRYLVKRTGEKVFLECVQDMDHENMFWYRQDPGLGLRLIYFSYDVKMKEKGDIPEGYSVSREKKERFSLILESASTNQTSMYLCASTWDRGDQPQHFGDGTRLSIL.

The V and J genes are TRBV21-1 and TRBJ2-1; TRBD2, the D gene given by the table, was not confirmed from the DNA. TRBV21-1 corresponds to a pseudogene. This CDR3 contains 16 residues. The CDR3: CASSTISGSFYNEQFF. The CDR3 DNA is TGTGCCAGCAGCACAATTAGCGGGAGTTTCTACAATGAGCAGTTCTTC.

This clonotype appeared a few times. V is TRBV2 and J is TRBJ1-4; possible D gene TRBD1, 5 bases. CDR3 length: 14 amino acids. V was trimmed by 3 bases and J by 0 bases, leaving 5 bases between them. CDR1 SNHLY and CDR2 FYNNEI come from the germline V gene. The CDR3 DNA reads as TGTGCCAGCAGTGAGACAGCAACTAATGAAAAACTGTTTTTT. As protein: CASSETATNEKLFF.

A few counts support this clonotype. V gene TRBV6-2 or TRBV6-3 combines with J gene TRBJ1-5, with a tentative D call TRBD1 (5 bases). The CDR3 is 14 amino acids. Germline CDR1 is MNHEY and CDR2 is SVGEGT. V dropped 6 bases and J dropped 3 bases, with 12 bases sitting between them. The CDR3 protein is CASRSQGNNQPQHF. CDR3 coding DNA: TGTGCCAGCAGAAGCCAGGGAAACAATCAGCCCCAGCATTTT.

This clonotype has ten or more counts. The chain has TRBV29-1 and TRBJ1-1; D perhaps matches TRBD1 (6 bases). The CDR3 sequence is 15 residues long. Germline-derived CDR1 and CDR2 are SQVTM and ANQGSEA. With 6 bases removed from V and 0 bases from J, the gap between germline ends came to 17 bases. CDR3: CSVMPRGGMNTEAFF. The CDR3 region has the DNA TGCAGCGTCATGCCCCGAGGGGGGATGAACACTGAAGCTTTCTTT. Based on the CDR3 plus reference TRBV29-1 and TRBJ1-1, the full variable domain is SAVISQKPSRDICQRGTSLTIQCQVDSQVTMMFWYRQQPGQSLTLIATANQGSEATYESGFVIDKFPISRPNLTFSTLTVSNMSPEDSSIYLCSVMPRGGMNTEAFFGQGTRLTVV.

This clonotype occurred many times. The genes are TRBV28 and TRBJ2-3; TRBD2 aligns across 8 bases. CDR1 is MDHEN, CDR2 SYDVKM, per germline. CDR3 size: 15 residues. V gave up 4 bases and J gave up 0 bases; unmatched junction bases: 3. The CDR3 region has the DNA TGTGCCAGCAGTTCACTAGCGGTTAGCACAGATACGCAGTATTTT. Translating gives CASSSLAVSTDTQYF.

The J gene is TRBJ2-7, the V gene TRBV20-1; TRBD2 matches at 11 bases. The CDR3 is 15 amino acids. The germline V gene encodes CDR1 DFQATT and CDR2 SNEGSKA (reference sequence). Trimming took 3 bases from V and 1 from J; bases not matched to a gene: 5. The CDR3 sequence: CSARVRTSGSYEQYF. In DNA, the CDR3 is TGCAGTGCTAGGGTAAGGACTAGCGGGTCCTACGAGCAGTACTTC.

This clonotype was detected ten times or more. The chain employs TRBV15 and TRBJ1-3, with D possibly TRBD1 on 5 matching bases. This CDR3 spans 13 amino acids. Germline CDR1 reads LNHNV; CDR2 reads YYDKDF (reference sequence). V lost 4 bases to trimming and J lost 3 bases, with 7 bases between them. The CDR3: CATSTGLGNTIYF. The DNA for the CDR3 is TGTGCCACCAGCACGGGACTTGGAAACACCATATATTTT.

The chain links TRBV29-1 to TRBJ1-4; 10 bases agree with TRBD1. Germline V lookup: CDR1 SQVTM, CDR2 ANQGSEA. The trim removed 5 bases at V and 7 bases at J, leaving 10 bases unmatched. The CDR3 covers 15 residues. CDR3 nucleotides: TGCAGCGTTTCGCCCGGGACAGGGGTGAGTGAAAAACTGTTTTTT. Protein sequence: CSVSPGTGVSEKLFF.

This clonotype was counted at least ten times. The chain employs TRBV12-3 or TRBV12-4 and TRBJ2-1; TRBD2 might be the D (5 bases). The CDR3 covers 16 residues. V was shortened by 7 bases and J by 0 bases, with 16 bases between the two germline ends. The DNA of the CDR3 is TGTGCCAGCAAGGTTTCTAGCAGGAGCTCCTACAATGAGCAGTTCTTC. Encoded protein: CASKVSSRSSYNEQFF.

The rearrangement joins TRBV30 to TRBJ1-1; no clear D. Trimming took 4 bases from V and 2 from J, leaving 5 bases between them. Germline V lookup: CDR1 GTSNPN, CDR2 SVGIG (reference sequence). This CDR3 has 11 residues. CDR3: CAWIINTEAFF. The CDR3 DNA is TGTGCCTGGATTATAAACACTGAAGCTTTCTTT. Together with reference TRBV30 and TRBJ1-1, the CDR3 gives the full variable domain: SQTIHQWPATLVQPVGSPLSLECTVEGTSNPNLYWYRQAAGRGLQLLFYSVGIGQISSEVPQNLSASRPQDRQFILSSKKLLLSDSGFYLCAWIINTEAFFGQGTRLTVV.